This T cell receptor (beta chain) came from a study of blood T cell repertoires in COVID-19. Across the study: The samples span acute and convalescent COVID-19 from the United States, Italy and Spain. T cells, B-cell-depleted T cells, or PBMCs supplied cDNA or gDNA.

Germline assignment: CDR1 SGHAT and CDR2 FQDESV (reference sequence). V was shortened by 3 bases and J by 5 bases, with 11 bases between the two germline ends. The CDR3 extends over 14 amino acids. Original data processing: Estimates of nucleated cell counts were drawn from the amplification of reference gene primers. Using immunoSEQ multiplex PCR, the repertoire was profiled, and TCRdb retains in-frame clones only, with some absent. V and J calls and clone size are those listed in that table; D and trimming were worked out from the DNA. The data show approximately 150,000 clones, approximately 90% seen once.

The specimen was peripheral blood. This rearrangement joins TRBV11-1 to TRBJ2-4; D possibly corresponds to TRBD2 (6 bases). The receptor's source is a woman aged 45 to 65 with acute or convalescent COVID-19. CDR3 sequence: CASSFAGGQNIQYF. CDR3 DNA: TGTGCCAGCAGCTTTGCCGGAGGGCAAAACATTCAGTACTTC.